Following are 25 T cell receptor beta chains from one sample sequenced in a study of blood T cell repertoires in COVID-19. Repertoires were generated with immunoSEQ multiplex PCR, while TCRdb's copy carries only in-frame clones and drops some. The data hold about 140,000 clones, with 75% to 85% observed a single time. Sequenced sample: peripheral blood. The receptors were gathered from an elderly woman with active or convalescent COVID-19.

The chain recombines TRBV7-2 with TRBJ2-3; a possible D gene is TRBD1 (6 bases). Trimming took 5 bases from V and 6 from J, leaving 12 bases between them. Per the germline V gene, CDR1 is SGHTA and CDR2 is FQGNSA. This CDR3 contains 13 residues. The CDR3 loop is CASSGGYGDTQYF. CDR3 in DNA: TGTGCCAGCAGCGGGGGCTACGGGGATACGCAGTATTTT.

This clone was detected a few times. The chain uses TRBV5-4 and TRBJ1-3, with 7 bases that match TRBD1. This CDR3 is 15 amino acids long. Looked up from germline, CDR1 is SGHNT and CDR2 is YYREEE (reference sequence). The trim removed 0 bases at V and 3 bases at J, leaving 3 bases unmatched. The CDR3 DNA sequence: TGTGCCAGCAGCTTGGATTCAGGGGGTGGAAACACCATATATTTT. It is translated as CASSLDSGGGNTIYF.

The V gene is TRBV3-1 (or the pseudogene TRBV3-2), the J gene TRBJ1-2, with 8 bases aligning to TRBD1. Germline CDR1 reads LGHDT; CDR2 reads YNNKEL (reference sequence). J gave up 5 bases and V 4 bases, and 6 bases lay outside the gene matches. This CDR3 contains 14 residues. CDR3 bases: TGTGCCAGCAGCCGAACAGGGGGAGGATATGGCTACACCTTC. Protein sequence: CASSRTGGGYGYTF.

This clone was seen a handful of times. The chain combines TRBV5-1 with TRBJ2-2, with no clear D. From germline, CDR1 is SGHRS and CDR2 YFSETQ. Trimming shortened V by 2 bases and J by 6 bases, and 8 bases separated the two germline ends. The CDR3 runs to 13 residues. For the CDR3, the DNA is TGCGCCAGCAGCTTTGGTGGGCCCGGGGAGCTGTTTTTT. Translation: CASSFGGPGELFF. Using reference TRBV5-1 and TRBJ2-2 for the parts outside the CDR3, the full variable domain is KAGVTQTPRYLIKTRGQQVTLSCSPISGHRSVSWYQQTPGQGLQFLFEYFSETQRNKGNFPGRFSGRQFSNSRSEMNVSTLELGDSALYLCASSFGGPGELFFGEGSRLTVL.

In this sample, this clone turned up a few times. CDR3 amino acids: CASSIGQVNTDTQYF. Written as DNA, the CDR3 is TGTGCCAGTAGTATTGGGCAGGTTAACACAGATACGCAGTATTTT. The chain is built from TRBV19 and TRBJ2-3; D gene unclear. The CDR3 has 15 residues. Germline-derived CDR1 and CDR2 are LNHDA and SQIVND (reference sequence). Trimming removed 3 bases from V and 2 bases from J, with 12 bases in between.

This clone was picked up one time. The chain links TRBV10-1 to TRBJ1-1; D is ambiguous. V lost 6 bases, J lost 0 bases, and 8 bases lay in between. This CDR3 spans 13 amino acids. Germline values: CDR1 WNHNN, CDR2 SYGVQD (reference sequence). The CDR3 region has the DNA TGCGCCAGCAGACAGATGTTGAACACTGAAGCTTTCTTT. It yields the protein CASRQMLNTEAFF.

This clone was seen a few times. This chain joins TRBV7-2 and TRBJ1-1; 7 positions agree with TRBD1. The CDR3 has 14 residues. The V and J ends lost 8 bases and 2 bases, in that order; junction bases with no gene match: 8. Germline CDR1 and CDR2: SGHTA and FQGNSA. CDR3 coding DNA: TGTGCCAGCGGAGGACGACAGGGAAACACTGAAGCTTTCTTT. Translated, it gives CASGGRQGNTEAFF.

The chain is built from TRBV19 and TRBJ2-3, with 8 bases matching TRBD2. J was trimmed by 3 bases and V by 5 bases; bases with no gene match: 7. Germline V lookup: CDR1 LNHDA, CDR2 SQIVND (reference sequence). The CDR3 runs 15 residues. The CDR3 loop reads CASSSSGGPTDTQYF. The CDR3, as DNA: TGTGCCAGTAGTTCCTCGGGGGGGCCTACAGATACGCAGTATTTT.

V and J are TRBV7-9 and TRBJ2-1; maybe TRBD2 (6 bases). CDR3 length: 14 residues. The V end lost 0 bases, the J end lost 7 bases, and 10 bases lay between the germline ends. Per the germline V gene, CDR1 is SEHNR and CDR2 is FQNEAQ (reference sequence). CDR3 sequence: CASSLARGRNEQFF. Here the CDR3 DNA reads TGTGCCAGCAGCTTAGCGCGGGGCCGTAATGAGCAGTTCTTC.

V and J are TRBV5-1 and TRBJ2-1; D gene unclear. Trimming took off 0 bases at V and 7 bases at J, with 11 bases between the two ends. The CDR3 has 14 amino acids. Germline V gives CDR1 SGHRS, CDR2 YFSETQ. CDR3 DNA: TGCGCCAGCAGCTTGGTGGCAGACAAAAATGAGCAGTTCTTC. Amino acid sequence: CASSLVADKNEQFF. Filled out from reference TRBV5-1 and TRBJ2-1, the complete variable domain reads KAGVTQTPRYLIKTRGQQVTLSCSPISGHRSVSWYQQTPGQGLQFLFEYFSETQRNKGNFPGRFSGRQFSNSRSEMNVSTLELGDSALYLCASSLVADKNEQFFGPGTRLTVL.

The chain recombines TRBV3-1 (or the pseudogene TRBV3-2) with TRBJ1-6; tentatively, D is TRBD1 (5 bases). Trimming removed 3 bases at V and 7 bases at J, with 10 bases between. CDR1 is LGHDT and CDR2 is YNNKEL in the germline V gene (reference sequence). This CDR3 region has 14 residues. The CDR3 coding sequence is TGTGCCAGCAGCCAGGCAGGGTCAAATTCACCCCTCCACTTT. It encodes CASSQAGSNSPLHF.

DNA for the CDR3: TGTGCCAGCTCACCGGGGGGTACCAAAAACATTCAGTACTTC. Residues: CASSPGGTKNIQYF. V usage is TRBV18 and J usage is TRBJ2-4; possibly TRBD2 for D (6 bases). Trimming took off 3 bases at V and 2 bases at J, with 8 bases between the two ends. Germline assignment: CDR1 KGHSH and CDR2 LQKENI. This CDR3 has 14 amino acids.

There are a few counts of this clone. The chain carries TRBV6-1 and TRBJ2-5; 10 bases are a match to TRBD1. The trim removed 1 base at V and 5 bases at J, leaving 4 bases unmatched. CDR3 length equals 15 residues. Germline V gene sequence: CDR1 MNHNS, CDR2 SASEGT. For the CDR3, the DNA is TGTGCCAGCAGTGAAGGACAGGGGGCTCTGGAGACCCAGTACTTC. This codes for CASSEGQGALETQYF.

The chain uses TRBV3-1 (or the pseudogene TRBV3-2) and TRBJ1-1; D unresolved. V lost 3 bases and J 7 bases, leaving 9 bases between the germline ends. There are 12 residues in the CDR3. CDR1 and CDR2 from the germline V gene are LGHDT and YNNKEL (reference sequence). CDR3 coding DNA: TGTGCCAGCAGCCAGCCACCGGGTGAAGCTTTCTTT. Translation gives CASSQPPGEAFF.

This clone was observed a handful of times. The chain carries TRBV9 and TRBJ1-2; D is unclear. This CDR3 contains 13 residues. V was trimmed by 3 bases and J by 8 bases, leaving 14 bases between them. The germline V gene encodes CDR1 SGDLS and CDR2 YYNGEE. The CDR3 protein is CASSAGDGVGYTF. As DNA, the CDR3 is TGTGCCAGCAGCGCGGGAGATGGAGTGGGCTACACCTTC. The full variable domain, rest sourced from reference TRBV9 and TRBJ1-2, is DSGVTQTPKHLITATGQRVTLRCSPRSGDLSVYWYQQSLDQGLQFLIQYYNGEERAKGNILERFSAQQFPDLHSELNLSSLELGDSALYFCASSAGDGVGYTFGSGTRLTVV.

The chain combines TRBV6-5 with TRBJ2-1; 8 nucleotides line up with TRBD1. The J segment lost 0 bases and the V segment lost 6 bases, leaving 4 bases of the junction unmatched. The CDR3 has 15 amino acids. Germline V gene lookup returns CDR1 MNHEY and CDR2 SVGAGI. Written as DNA, the CDR3 is TGTGCCAGCAGATGGGACAGGAGCTCCTACAATGAGCAGTTCTTC. Protein: CASRWDRSSYNEQFF.

This chain uses TRBV6-2 or TRBV6-3 with TRBJ1-5, with a weak D call TRBD1 (5 bases). The germline V and J ends were trimmed by 5 bases and 4 bases, with 24 bases remaining between them. The CDR3 loop spans 18 amino acids. Germline assignment: CDR1 MNHEY and CDR2 SVGEGT. CDR3 sequence (DNA): TGTGCCAGCAGTCCGAACACGTCGGCGGGGCCAAAAAATCAGCCCCAGCATTTT. It yields the protein CASSPNTSAGPKNQPQHF.

V gene TRBV19 combines with J gene TRBJ1-1; D gene uncertain. Germline-derived CDR1 and CDR2 are LNHDA and SQIVND (reference sequence). The CDR3 consists of 15 residues. V lost 7 bases to trimming and J lost 1 base, with 16 bases between them. The CDR3 sequence: CASKVVAAGNTEAFF. For the CDR3, the DNA is TGTGCCAGTAAAGTTGTTGCAGCGGGGAACACTGAAGCTTTCTTT.

The chain's CDR3 is CASSSQSGGWQPQHF. In DNA form, the CDR3 reads TGTGCCAGCAGCTCGCAAAGCGGGGGCTGGCAGCCCCAGCATTTT. The chain links TRBV7-2 to TRBJ1-5; maybe TRBD1 (6 bases). V gave up 4 bases and J gave up 7 bases, with 17 bases separating them. This CDR3 has 15 residues. From germline, CDR1 is SGHTA and CDR2 FQGNSA.

The rearrangement links TRBV19 to TRBJ2-5; TRBD1 aligns across 8 bases. The CDR3 loop spans 16 amino acids. The junction had 10 bases not matched to a gene; V was cut back by 5 bases and J by 2 bases. Germline values: CDR1 LNHDA, CDR2 SQIVND (reference sequence). CDR3 residues: CASSPYSWDRQETQYF. The CDR3 bases are TGTGCCAGTAGTCCATACTCCTGGGACAGGCAAGAGACCCAGTACTTC.

The chain joins TRBV30 to TRBJ2-3; 7 nucleotides line up with TRBD2. The CDR3 extends over 15 amino acids. The V gene's germline CDR1 is GTSNPN and CDR2 SVGIG (reference sequence). Unmatched junction bases numbered 6, after V lost 1 base and J lost 2 bases. CDR3 sequence (DNA): TGTGCCTGGAGTGGGGCTAGCGGATACACAGATACGCAGTATTTT. Translating gives CAWSGASGYTDTQYF.

This chain links TRBV7-3 with TRBJ2-1; 9 bases are shared with TRBD2. The CDR3 is 16 residues long. CDR1 and CDR2 (germline): SGHTA, FQGTGA. V dropped 5 bases and J dropped 6; count of bases not matched to a gene: 11. CDR3 sequence reads: CASSPTGTSIGNEQFF. CDR3 nucleotide sequence: TGTGCCAGCAGCCCGACCGGGACTAGCATCGGCAATGAGCAGTTCTTC.

The DNA of the CDR3 is TGTGCCAGTTCCATAGGACAGGGGTCTTGGGAGCAGTTCTTC. Translated, it gives CASSIGQGSWEQFF. J is TRBJ2-1 and V is TRBV19; the match to TRBD1 covers 9 bases. V was clipped by 8 bases and J by 10 bases; unmatched bases: 12. In germline, CDR1 is LNHDA, CDR2 SQIVND (reference sequence). This CDR3 has 14 residues.

V is TRBV2 and J is TRBJ2-5; 7 positions match TRBD2. The J segment lost 5 bases and the V segment lost 4 bases, leaving 7 bases of the junction unmatched. Germline V gene data show CDR1 as SNHLY and CDR2 as FYNNEI. The CDR3 has 14 amino acids. DNA of the CDR3: TGTGCCAGCAGTGCTAATGCCGGGAGGGAGACCCAGTACTTC. Its protein is CASSANAGRETQYF.

This chain joins TRBV7-8 and TRBJ2-7; a weak D match, TRBD2 (5 bases). This CDR3 spans 12 amino acids. Germline-derived CDR1 and CDR2 are SGHVS and FQNEAQ. V dropped 1 base and J dropped 7 bases, with 8 bases sitting between them. The CDR3 DNA is TGTGCCAGCAGCTTAGATCCGGGGGAGCAGTACTTC. The encoded protein is CASSLDPGEQYF.